These T cell receptor beta chains were read from a single sample in a study of T cell repertoires in cytomegalovirus infection. TCRdb called the reads again in MiXCR, with one record for every CDR3 protein. The sample comprises some 320,000 distinct CDR3 sequences, around a tenth of which are singletons, and 4.3% rests with the top ten. Material for sequencing was PBMCs. These receptors were collected from a human donor in good health (CMV status not recorded). Some clones in this sample may be carry-over from other donors' samples. The CDR3 runs from the conserved cysteine through the conserved F or W. The D gene is left open where the match is weak. Size is omitted from some rows. Given values are once, few, many or a class for expanded clones.

V,J,length,size,D,DNA,CDR3
TRBV27,TRBJ2-1,16,.,TRBD1,TGTGCCAGCAGCCGGGACAGGGTGAGCTCCTACAATGAGCAGTTCTTC,CASSRDRVSSYNEQFF
TRBV12-3/TRBV12-4,TRBJ2-1,14,many,.,TGTGCCAGCAGTCCCCCAGTGGGCTACAATGAGCAGTTCTTC,CASSPPVGYNEQFF
TRBV7-2,TRBJ1-2,13,many,.,TGTGCCAGCAGCTTTACTCCCAACTATGGCTACACCTTC,CASSFTPNYGYTF
TRBV7-2,TRBJ1-2,15,many,.,TGTGCCAGCAGCTTAGCAGTTGAGACGGCCTATGGCTACACCTTC,CASSLAVETAYGYTF
TRBV19,TRBJ2-1,13,.,TRBD2,TGTGCCAGTAGTCCCGGGACTAGAAATGAGCAGTTCTTC,CASSPGTRNEQFF
TRBV27,TRBJ1-5,14,few,.,TGTGCCAGCAGCCCTGGGACGGGGATTCAGCCCCAGCATTTT,CASSPGTGIQPQHF
TRBV12-3/TRBV12-4,TRBJ1-1,15,many,TRBD1,TGTGCCAGCACCTCAGGGGGCTGGTCTGGCACTGAAGCTTTCTTT,CASTSGGWSGTEAFF
TRBV24-1,TRBJ2-7,12,.,.,TGTGCCACCAGTGATTTTGGGAGCGAGCAGTACTTC,CATSDFGSEQYF
TRBV12-3/TRBV12-4,TRBJ1-2,12,few,.,TGTGCCATGGCGACGGGTAGTTATGGCTACACCTTC,CAMATGSYGYTF
TRBV12-3/TRBV12-4,TRBJ1-1,14,many,.,TGTGCCAGCAGTTTTTTCTCAGGTAGAACTGAAGCTTTCTTT,CASSFFSGRTEAFF
TRBV7-9,TRBJ2-7,13,few,.,TGTGCCAGCAGCCCTGGACTACTTGGGGAGCAGTACTTC,CASSPGLLGEQYF
TRBV12-5,TRBJ2-2,16,few,.,TGTGCTAGTGGCCCCCGACCGACAGGATCCCCCGGGGAGCTGTTTTTT,CASGPRPTGSPGELFF
TRBV6-5,TRBJ2-1,15,.,.,TGTGCCAGCAGTCGGGCAGGGGTTACCTACAATGAGCAGTTCTTC,CASSRAGVTYNEQFF
TRBV7-9,TRBJ1-2,17,many,TRBD1,TGTGCCAGCAGCTTTTCCGACTCGGACAGGGGCGGAGATGGCTACACCTTC,CASSFSDSDRGGDGYTF
TRBV7-2,TRBJ2-7,13,few,.,TGTGCCAGCAGCGTGGGACCCCTCTACGAGCAGTACTTC,CASSVGPLYEQYF
TRBV28,TRBJ1-1,14,many,TRBD1,TGTGCCAGCAGTTTAAGACAGGGGGCGACTGAAGCTTTCTTT,CASSLRQGATEAFF
TRBV30,TRBJ1-2,12,.,TRBD1,TGTGCCTGGACGGGACAGAGAGATGGCTACACCTTC,CAWTGQRDGYTF